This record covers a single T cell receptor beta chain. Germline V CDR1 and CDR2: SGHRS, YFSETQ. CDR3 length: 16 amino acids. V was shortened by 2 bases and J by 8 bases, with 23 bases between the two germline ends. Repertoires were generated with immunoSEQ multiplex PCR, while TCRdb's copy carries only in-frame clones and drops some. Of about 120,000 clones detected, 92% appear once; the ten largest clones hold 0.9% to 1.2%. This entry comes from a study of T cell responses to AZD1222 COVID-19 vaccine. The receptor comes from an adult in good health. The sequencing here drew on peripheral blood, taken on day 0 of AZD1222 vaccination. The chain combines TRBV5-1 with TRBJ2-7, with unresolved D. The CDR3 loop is CASSFSALRTDSKQYF. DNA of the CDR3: TGCGCCAGCAGCTTTTCCGCTTTGCGAACCGATTCTAAGCAGTACTTC.